The 32 T cell receptor beta chains given below trace back to one sample, sequenced in a study of Graves' ophthalmopathy and Graves' hyperthyroidism. Investigators amplified TCR beta CDR3 regions from RNA transcripts. The workflow started with a first-round RT-PCR run with HTBI primers and then moved on to a second-round multiplex PCR. One entry per CDR3 protein results from TCRdb running MiXCR on the multiplex PCR reads. This table holds hundreds of thousands of distinct CDR3 sequences, 20% to 25% found once. The specimen sequenced was peripheral blood. The receptors were sampled from a woman aged 18-35 years with stable Graves' hyperthyroidism. Some clones in this sample may be carry-over from other donors' samples.

This clonotype was seen only a few times. The V gene is TRBV20-1, the J gene TRBJ2-7; 8 bases line up with TRBD1. The CDR3 has 15 residues. Trimming took 0 bases from V and 1 from J; bases not matched to a gene: 5. CDR1 and CDR2 from the germline V gene are DFQATT and SNEGSKA (reference sequence). CDR3 amino acids: CSAREGYRGSYEQYF. In nucleotides, the CDR3 is TGCAGTGCTAGAGAAGGGTACAGGGGGTCCTACGAGCAGTACTTC.

This clonotype was picked up many times. This chain uses TRBV2 with TRBJ2-2; D not resolved. The germline V gene has CDR1 SNHLY and CDR2 FYNNEI. CDR3 length: 17 residues. Trimming removed 3 bases from V and 4 bases from J, with 18 bases in between. CDR3 amino acids: CASSDPTNPRATGELFF. CDR3 DNA: TGTGCCAGCAGTGATCCCACGAACCCTAGAGCCACCGGGGAGCTGTTTTTT. The entire variable domain, with the rest obtained from reference TRBV2 and TRBJ2-2, is as follows: EPEVTQTPSHQVTQMGQEVILRCVPISNHLYFYWYRQILGQKVEFLVSFYNNEISEKSEIFDDQFSVERPDGSNFTLKIRSTKLEDSAMYFCASSDPTNPRATGELFFGEGSRLTVL.

At least ten counts were recorded for this clonotype. The chain couples TRBV4-2 to TRBJ1-1; D is perhaps TRBD1 (6 bases). The germline gives CDR1 LGHNA, CDR2 YNFKEQ. The CDR3 has 15 amino acids. Between the trimmed V and J ends, which lost 0 bases and 1 base, there was a span of 9 bases. The CDR3 coding sequence is TGTGCCAGCAGCCAAGAGGGGGGCGGGAACACTGAAGCTTTCTTT. This codes for CASSQEGGGNTEAFF.

This clonotype was counted ten times or more. The gene calls are TRBV10-1 and TRBJ1-1, with 7 positions matching TRBD1. CDR3 length equals 13 residues. V dropped 3 bases and J dropped 6; count of bases not matched to a gene: 4. Looked up from germline, CDR1 is WNHNN and CDR2 is SYGVQD (reference sequence). The CDR3 reads CASSEQGPAEAFF. The CDR3, as DNA: TGCGCCAGCAGTGAACAGGGGCCTGCTGAAGCTTTCTTT.

This clonotype was counted at least ten times. V and J are TRBV20-1 and TRBJ1-5; TRBD1 agrees at 7 bases. Germline-derived CDR1 and CDR2 are DFQATT and SNEGSKA (reference sequence). This CDR3 comprises 15 residues. V shed 3 bases and J 7 bases; nucleotides not matched to a gene: 12. CDR3: CSASSSGTAGQPQHF. Written as DNA, the CDR3 is TGCAGTGCTAGCAGCTCAGGGACAGCAGGGCAGCCCCAGCATTTT.

This clonotype was seen repeatedly, ten times or more. The V gene is TRBV7-3, the J gene TRBJ2-7, with 9 bases fitting TRBD1. With 1 base clipped from V and 0 bases from J, the junction kept 1 base outside the gene matches. This CDR3 region has 15 residues. CDR1 and CDR2 from the germline V gene are SGHTA and FQGTGA. The CDR3 DNA sequence: TGTGCCAGCAGCTTAAACAGGGGGCCCTCCTACGAGCAGTACTTC. This gives the protein CASSLNRGPSYEQYF.

The rearrangement joins TRBV7-2 to TRBJ2-7; tentatively, D is TRBD1 or TRBD2 (6 bases each). Germline V lookup: CDR1 SGHTA, CDR2 FQGNSA. Trimming removed 8 bases from V and 0 bases from J, with 14 bases in between. The CDR3 has 14 residues. CDR3 sequence (DNA): TGTGCCAGCGGAGGGGGGTGGCCCTCCTACGAGCAGTACTTC. It codes for CASGGGWPSYEQYF.

Regarding this clonotype: A much larger clone is a single base away; this may be a read error. The V call is TRBV6-5, the J call TRBJ1-6; TRBD1 is a possible D gene (5 bases). Germline CDR1 is MNHEY and CDR2 is SVGAGI. The V gene lost 2 bases and the J gene lost 11 bases, with 13 bases spanning the gap. The CDR3 contains 14 residues. CDR3 protein: CASSYEGENAPLHF. CDR3 bases: TGTGCCAGCAGTTACGAAGGGGAGAATGCACCCCTCCACTTT.

The genes are TRBV28 and TRBJ2-5, with 13 positions matching TRBD2. V lost 4 bases and J lost 1; bases outside the gene matches: 15. The CDR3 totals 20 residues. Germline values: CDR1 MDHEN, CDR2 SYDVKM. The CDR3 reads CASSYPLLAGGPGGQETQYF. For the CDR3, the DNA is TGTGCCAGCAGTTACCCCCTACTAGCGGGGGGGCCTGGGGGCCAAGAGACCCAGTACTTC.

This clonotype came up many times. The chain combines TRBV10-3 with TRBJ2-2; D gene ambiguous. Trimming took 0 bases from V and 2 from J, leaving 10 bases between them. The germline V gene encodes CDR1 ENHRY and CDR2 SYGVKD. The CDR3 consists of 16 residues. CDR3 in amino acids: CAISESWSVNTGELFF. CDR3 DNA sequence: TGTGCCATCAGTGAGTCTTGGTCAGTTAACACCGGGGAGCTGTTTTTT.

In this sample, this clonotype turned up many times. The rearrangement joins TRBV20-1 to TRBJ1-2, with 8 nucleotides matching TRBD1. This CDR3 has 12 residues. Germline V gene data show CDR1 as DFQATT and CDR2 as SNEGSKA (reference sequence). With 0 bases clipped from V and 8 bases from J, the junction kept 2 bases outside the gene matches. CDR3 amino acids: CSARDRGRGYTF. CDR3 DNA: TGCAGTGCTAGAGACAGGGGGCGCGGCTACACCTTC.

This clonotype was observed at least ten times. The V call is TRBV20-1, the J call TRBJ2-5; 8 bases agree with TRBD1. V was clipped by 5 bases and J by 2 bases; unmatched bases: 7. Germline assignment: CDR1 DFQATT and CDR2 SNEGSKA (reference sequence). The CDR3 runs 14 residues. CDR3 sequence (DNA): TGCAGTGCTGATCGGACAGGGTGGCAAGAGACCCAGTACTTC. Translating gives CSADRTGWQETQYF.

On this clonotype itself: This may arise from a read error, as a much more abundant clone is one base away. The rearrangement uses TRBV2 and TRBJ1-5, with no clear D. Germline V gene lookup returns CDR1 SNHLY and CDR2 FYNNEI. This CDR3 is 14 amino acids long. CDR3 nucleotide sequence: TGTGCCAACAGTGTCGCGAATAGCAATCAGCCCCAGCATTTT. Encoded protein: CANSVANSNQPQHF.

This clonotype was seen at least ten times. The chain uses TRBV6-5 and TRBJ1-1; no definite D call. The V end lost 0 bases, the J end lost 6 bases, and 11 bases lay between the germline ends. CDR1 is MNHEY and CDR2 is SVGAGI in the germline V gene. The CDR3 runs to 14 residues. DNA for the CDR3: TGTGCCAGCAGTTACTCGTCCGAGGGCCCTGAAGCTTTCTTT. It translates to CASSYSSEGPEAFF.

The gene calls are TRBV10-1 and TRBJ2-5; D remains ambiguous. The CDR3 is 14 amino acids. Germline V CDR1 and CDR2: WNHNN, SYGVQD (reference sequence). Trimming took 0 bases from V and 3 from J, leaving 8 bases between them. Written as DNA, the CDR3 is TGCGCCAGCAGTGAGTCAAGAGACAAAGAGACCCAGTACTTC. Its translation: CASSESRDKETQYF.

This clonotype was counted at least ten times. The CDR3 region is CASGLSRGTYGYTF. CDR3 nucleotides: TGTGCTAGTGGTTTGTCCAGGGGAACCTATGGCTACACCTTC. The chain links TRBV12-5 to TRBJ1-2; the D gene is possibly TRBD1 (6 bases). This CDR3 has 14 amino acids. Germline V CDR1 and CDR2: LGHNT, FRNRAP. Between the trimmed V and J ends, which lost 2 bases and 4 bases, there was a span of 11 bases.

Ten or more counts support this clonotype. The CDR3 region is CATSRTRDSTLSGNTIYF. CDR3 sequence (DNA): TGTGCCACCAGCAGAACGCGGGACAGCACCCTCTCTGGAAACACCATATATTTT. The chain combines TRBV15 with TRBJ1-3; the match to TRBD1 covers 7 bases. The J segment lost 0 bases and the V segment lost 2 bases, leaving 10 bases of the junction unmatched. This CDR3 spans 18 amino acids. Germline CDR1 and CDR2: LNHNV and YYDKDF (reference sequence).

This clonotype was seen repeatedly, ten times or more. The chain uses TRBV27 and TRBJ1-5; tentative D call: TRBD1 (5 bases). Germline CDR1 and CDR2: MNHEY and SMNVEV (reference sequence). The CDR3 has 15 amino acids. The V and J ends lost 6 bases and 1 base respectively, with 13 bases between them. Written as DNA, the CDR3 is TGTGCCAGCAGGTCCGGGGCTCTAAGCAATCAGCCCCAGCATTTT. It translates to CASRSGALSNQPQHF.

In this sample, this clonotype turned up many times. The chain employs TRBV6-5 and TRBJ2-7; 9 bases fit TRBD1. The trim removed 0 bases at V and 1 base at J, leaving 4 bases unmatched. This CDR3 has 16 amino acids. Germline V gene sequence: CDR1 MNHEY, CDR2 SVGAGI. Written as DNA, the CDR3 is TGTGCCAGCAGTTACTCGGGACAGGGACTTTCCTACGAGCAGTACTTC. Amino acids: CASSYSGQGLSYEQYF.

In its sample, this clonotype was seen many times. The rearrangement links TRBV28 to TRBJ1-2, with a weak D call TRBD1 (5 bases). V lost 1 base to trimming and J lost 2 bases, with 14 bases between them. Germline V gives CDR1 MDHEN, CDR2 SYDVKM. The CDR3 is 16 residues long. CDR3 coding DNA: TGTGCCAGCAGTTTATCCAGGGACGGCTTGAACTATGGCTACACCTTC. This codes for CASSLSRDGLNYGYTF.

About this clonotype: A clone one base away is much larger, so this may be a read error. The V and J genes are TRBV28 and TRBJ2-5; TRBD1 agrees at 10 bases. Trimming cost V 4 bases and J 0 bases; bases outside gene matches: 2. CDR3 size: 15 residues. Germline lookup yields CDR1 MDHEN and CDR2 SYDVKM. CDR3 protein: CASSSGQGDQETQYF. CDR3 nucleotides: TGTGCCAGCAGTTCCGGACAGGGGGACCAAGAGACCCAGTACTTC. The complete variable domain, with remaining parts taken from reference TRBV28 and TRBJ2-5, reads DVKVTQSSRYLVKRTGEKVFLECVQDMDHENMFWYRQDPGLGLRLIYFSYDVKMKEKGDIPEGYSVSREKKERFSLILESASTNQTSMYLCASSSGQGDQETQYFGPGTRLLVL.

A few counts support this clonotype. This chain joins TRBV29-1 and TRBJ2-2; 9 positions agree with TRBD1. There are 16 residues in the CDR3. V was clipped by 6 bases and J by 3 bases; unmatched bases: 11. Germline V CDR1 and CDR2: SQVTM, ANQGSEA. The CDR3 here is CSVTLGQGRDTGELFF. The CDR3 bases are TGCAGCGTCACACTCGGACAGGGGCGTGACACCGGGGAGCTGTTTTTT.

About this clonotype itself: A much larger clone lies a single base off, so this may be a read error. V usage is TRBV7-2 and J usage is TRBJ1-3; no definite D call. CDR1 is SGHTA, CDR2 FQGNSA, per germline. The CDR3 covers 12 residues. The chain's CDR3 is CSSSSRGNTIYF. As DNA, the CDR3 is TGTTCCAGCAGCTCCCGGGGAAACACCATATATTTT. Looking up the rest from reference TRBV7-2 and TRBJ1-3 gives the full variable domain: GAGVSQSPSNKVTEKGKDVELRCDPISGHTALYWYRQSLGQGLEFLIYFQGNSAPDKSGLPSDRFSAERTGGSVSTLTIQRTQQEDSAVYLCSSSSRGNTIYFGEGSWLTVV.

This clonotype came up many times. V usage is TRBV28 and J usage is TRBJ2-7; D is perhaps TRBD2 (6 bases). This CDR3 contains 15 residues. Trimming stripped 7 bases from V and 6 bases from J, with 22 bases between. Germline V gives CDR1 MDHEN, CDR2 SYDVKM. In DNA form, the CDR3 reads TGTGCCAGCATCCCTACCCGGACTAAAGGCGGCGAGCAGTACTTC. This sequence encodes CASIPTRTKGGEQYF.

The chain joins TRBV30 to TRBJ2-2; unclear D gene. V was shortened by 3 bases and J by 6 bases, with 11 bases between the two germline ends. The CDR3 contains 13 residues. Per the germline V gene, CDR1 is GTSNPN and CDR2 is SVGIG (reference sequence). This CDR3 is CAWSVYSAGELFF. The CDR3 region has the DNA TGTGCCTGGAGCGTCTACAGTGCCGGGGAGCTGTTTTTT.

This clonotype was seen at least ten times. This sequence joins TRBV15 and TRBJ2-2; D possibly corresponds to TRBD2 (5 bases). In germline, CDR1 is LNHNV, CDR2 YYDKDF (reference sequence). V lost 1 base to trimming and J lost 5 bases, with 8 bases between them. The CDR3 sequence is 14 residues long. The DNA for the CDR3 is TGTGCCACCAGCAGAGTAACGGGAACCGGGGAGCTGTTTTTT. Translation gives CATSRVTGTGELFF.

There are many counts of this clonotype. The rearrangement uses TRBV6-2 or TRBV6-3 and TRBJ1-5; the match to TRBD1 covers 8 bases. The ends lost 6 bases at V and 6 bases at J; junction bases unmatched: 4. The germline V gene encodes CDR1 MNHEY and CDR2 SVGEGT. The CDR3 is made up of 13 amino acids. CDR3 protein: CASRDRVAQPQHF. DNA for the CDR3: TGTGCCAGCAGGGACAGGGTGGCTCAGCCCCAGCATTTT.

Turning to this clonotype: Germline is not matched at one junction end, which may reflect a read error. The chain carries TRBV5-1 and TRBJ1-2, with 9 bases matching TRBD1. The CDR3 sequence is 15 residues long. CDR1 is SGHRS and CDR2 is YFSETQ in the germline V gene. The CDR3 spells CASSLGGQGVYGCTF. In DNA, the CDR3 is TGCGCCAGCAGCTTAGGGGGACAGGGAGTCTATGGCTGCACCTTC.

This clonotype was observed many times. The V and J genes are TRBV19 and TRBJ2-5; no reliable D call. Trimming left V 0 bases short and J 1 base short, with 9 bases between. Germline V gene sequence: CDR1 LNHDA, CDR2 SQIVND (reference sequence). The CDR3 has 15 amino acids. The CDR3 coding sequence is TGTGCCAGTAGTATAGATCCCGGCAGCCAAGAGACCCAGTACTTC. This codes for CASSIDPGSQETQYF. Full variable domain (missing parts from reference TRBV19 and TRBJ2-5): DGGITQSPKYLFRKEGQNVTLSCEQNLNHDAMYWYRQDPGQGLRLIYYSQIVNDFQKGDIAEGYSVSREKKESFPLTVTSAQKNPTAFYLCASSIDPGSQETQYFGPGTRLLVL.

There are many counts of this clonotype. The CDR3 reads CASSLWTLSYEQYF. The CDR3 DNA reads as TGTGCCAGCAGTCTATGGACCCTCTCCTACGAGCAGTACTTC. The gene calls are TRBV6-2 or TRBV6-3 and TRBJ2-7; D gene uncertain. Looked up from germline, CDR1 is MNHEY and CDR2 is SVGEGT. This CDR3 is 14 amino acids long. Trimming took 5 bases from V and 0 from J, leaving 11 bases between them.

The table lists this clonotype with a few counts. The chain employs TRBV10-3 and TRBJ1-1; tentative D call: TRBD1 (6 bases). The V end was cut by 6 bases, the J end by 1 base, with 12 bases between. Germline V gene sequence: CDR1 ENHRY, CDR2 SYGVKD. CDR3 length equals 14 residues. The CDR3 here is CAIRGGAGNTEAFF. Here the CDR3 DNA reads TGTGCCATCAGGGGGGGGGCCGGGAACACTGAAGCTTTCTTT.

About this clonotype itself: A much larger clonotype is one base distant, so this may be a read error. V gene TRBV6-4 combines with J gene TRBJ2-3; the D is unclear. Looked up from germline, CDR1 is MRHNA and CDR2 is SNTAGT. The CDR3 loop spans 12 amino acids. The CDR3 DNA follows: TGTGCCACCATGGACGTCACAGATACGCATTATTTT. Translation: CATMDVTDTHYF.